The T cell receptor beta chain under discussion was sequenced for a study of blood T cells in healthy people across ages. The use of a sample-barcoded 5' primer and a J-beta primer mix characterized a second PCR of roughly 7 to 11 cycles. Each CDR3 protein is one row after TCRdb ran MiXCR on the 5' RACE reads. Of approximately 670,000 distinct CDR3 sequences in the sample, roughly 43% were seen once. This CDR3 is built from 15 residues. The germline V gene encodes CDR1 MNHEY and CDR2 SVGEGT. V lost 5 bases, J lost 4 bases, and 8 bases stayed unmatched. This chain connects TRBV6-2 or TRBV6-3 to TRBJ2-1; 7 bases align to TRBD2. Material for sequencing was blood. The receptor was isolated from a man at least 80 years old in good health. In nucleotides, the CDR3 is TGTGCCAGCAGTCCCTTGGACGGGGGGTACAATGAGCAGTTCTTC. Its translation: CASSPLDGGYNEQFF.